These 24 T cell receptor beta chains were sequenced from one sample in a study of shared clonotypes between healthy human individuals. The protocol was immunoSEQ multiplex PCR, while the TCRdb copy is restricted to in-frame clones and leaves out a portion. The profile covers about 1.5 million clones, with roughly 96% appearing a single time and roughly 1.1% taken by the ten largest. What was sequenced was naive CD4+ T cells sorted from blood. Subset indicated: CD45RA+ positively selected. Source of these receptors: a man aged 25-45 years in good health.

V gene TRBV4-2 combines with J gene TRBJ1-5, with TRBD1 matching over 9 bases. The CDR3 is made up of 15 amino acids. The V segment lost 4 bases and the J segment 6 bases; nucleotides outside the gene matches: 7. Germline V gene data show CDR1 as LGHNA and CDR2 as YNFKEQ. The CDR3 DNA sequence: TGTGCCAGCAGCCCCCGGGACAGGGATAGTCAGCCCCAGCATTTT. This gives the protein CASSPRDRDSQPQHF.

This chain links TRBV7-9 with TRBJ2-5; 10 nucleotides agree with TRBD1. Germline V CDR1 and CDR2: SEHNR, FQNEAQ (reference sequence). This CDR3 has 15 amino acids. The trim removed 1 base at V and 3 bases at J, leaving 2 bases unmatched. The CDR3 bases are TGTGCCAGCAGCTTAGTCGGGACAGGGGAAGAGACCCAGTACTTC. Its protein product is CASSLVGTGEETQYF.

The J gene is TRBJ2-1, the V gene TRBV27; no clear D. The V end was cut by 9 bases, the J end by 5 bases, with 14 bases between. The CDR3 is 13 amino acids. Germline CDR1 reads MNHEY; CDR2 reads SMNVEV (reference sequence). DNA of the CDR3: TGTGCCAGGAGTGTGAGGACGCACAATGAGCAGTTCTTC. It encodes CARSVRTHNEQFF.

This sequence joins TRBV5-8 and TRBJ2-1; a possible D gene is TRBD1 (5 bases). Trimming pared 1 base from V and 4 bases from J, leaving 12 bases between. CDR3 size: 15 residues. Germline lookup yields CDR1 SGHTS and CDR2 YDEGEE. The CDR3 DNA sequence: TGTGCCAGCAGCTTGTTAGGGGTTGTTTACAATGAGCAGTTCTTC. This gives the protein CASSLLGVVYNEQFF.

The chain uses TRBV1 and TRBJ2-3; TRBD2 is taken as the D call from the table, unchecked against the DNA. TRBV1 is shown as a pseudogene. This CDR3 is built from 20 residues. CDR3 DNA: TGCACCAGCAGCCAAGACCGCGAGGTAGAACTTCTCGCAGGCACAGATACGCAGTATTTT. As protein: CTSSQDREVELLAGTDTQYF.

The V gene is TRBV4-1, the J gene TRBJ2-1, with TRBD2 matching 10 bases. This CDR3 spans 14 amino acids. The ends lost 6 bases at V and 6 bases at J; junction bases unmatched: 5. CDR1 and CDR2 from the germline V gene are MGHRA and YSYEKL. This CDR3 is CASRNVAGGNEQFF. The CDR3 DNA follows: TGCGCCAGCAGAAACGTAGCGGGAGGCAATGAGCAGTTCTTC.

V usage is TRBV19 and J usage is TRBJ1-2; 8 bases match TRBD1. Germline V gene data show CDR1 as LNHDA and CDR2 as SQIVND (reference sequence). V lost 6 bases, J lost 5 bases, and 8 bases stayed unmatched. This CDR3 is 14 amino acids long. This chain's CDR3 is CASRLGQGSYGYTF. CDR3 sequence (DNA): TGTGCCAGTAGACTTGGACAGGGAAGTTATGGCTACACCTTC. The variable domain in full, with the rest retrieved from reference TRBV19 and TRBJ1-2, is DGGITQSPKYLFRKEGQNVTLSCEQNLNHDAMYWYRQDPGQGLRLIYYSQIVNDFQKGDIAEGYSVSREKKESFPLTVTSAQKNPTAFYLCASRLGQGSYGYTFGSGTRLTVV.

This chain joins TRBV5-1 and TRBJ2-3, with TRBD2 identical over 9 bases. V shed 2 bases and J 4 bases; nucleotides not matched to a gene: 11. Germline CDR1 reads SGHRS; CDR2 reads YFSETQ. This CDR3 has 17 amino acids. CDR3 amino acids: CASSLNPAGGPADTQYF. The CDR3 DNA is TGCGCCAGCAGCTTAAACCCGGCGGGAGGGCCGGCAGATACGCAGTATTTT.

The chain couples TRBV9 to TRBJ2-3; D is undetermined. Trimming took off 4 bases at V and 0 bases at J, with 9 bases between the two ends. Germline CDR1 and CDR2: SGDLS and YYNGEE. CDR3 length equals 14 residues. In DNA, the CDR3 is TGTGCCAGCAGCCCCTGGGGAAGCACAGATACGCAGTATTTT. Residues: CASSPWGSTDTQYF.

V usage is TRBV5-1 and J usage is TRBJ2-5, with D unclear. Trimming pared 5 bases from V and 4 bases from J, leaving 12 bases between. CDR3 length: 13 residues. The germline V gene has CDR1 SGHRS and CDR2 YFSETQ. The CDR3 here is CASREDGLETQYF. DNA of the CDR3: TGCGCCAGCAGAGAAGACGGATTAGAGACCCAGTACTTC.

The chain joins TRBV6-1 to TRBJ2-1; unclear D gene. Per the germline V gene, CDR1 is MNHNS and CDR2 is SASEGT. This CDR3 contains 12 residues. Deletions cut 2 bases from V and 7 bases from J, with 6 bases between. CDR3 sequence (DNA): TGTGCCAGCAGTGAATTAGGGAATGAGCAGTTCTTC. This sequence encodes CASSELGNEQFF.

The V and J genes are TRBV18 and TRBJ2-7, with 10 bases fitting TRBD2. Germline values: CDR1 KGHSH, CDR2 LQKENI. The CDR3 covers 15 residues. V trimming: 6 bases; J trimming: 4 bases; junction bases outside the gene matches: 9. The CDR3 DNA sequence: TGTGCCAGCTCGGCCGGACTAGCGGAGATATACGAGCAGTACTTC. It is translated as CASSAGLAEIYEQYF.

The genes are TRBV18 and TRBJ1-1; 9 positions match TRBD1. V was pared by 6 bases and J by 4 bases, with 9 bases of the junction left unmatched. This CDR3 is 15 amino acids long. Germline lookup yields CDR1 KGHSH and CDR2 LQKENI. CDR3 coding DNA: TGTGCCAGCTCTCCTATTCCGGGACAGGGCACTGAAGCTTTCTTT. Protein sequence: CASSPIPGQGTEAFF.

Only one count was recorded for this clone. The V call is TRBV19, the J call TRBJ2-3; D is unresolved. Between the trimmed V and J ends, which lost 3 bases and 2 bases, there was a span of 6 bases. The CDR3 consists of 13 residues. CDR1 LNHDA and CDR2 SQIVND come from the germline V gene (reference sequence). CDR3 sequence reads: CASSIFPTDTQYF. CDR3 sequence (DNA): TGTGCCAGTAGTATTTTCCCCACAGATACGCAGTATTTT.

The rearrangement joins TRBV18 to TRBJ1-1; D gene ambiguous. This CDR3 comprises 12 residues. Trimming shortened V by 3 bases and J by 6 bases, and 8 bases separated the two germline ends. CDR1 KGHSH and CDR2 LQKENI come from the germline V gene. This CDR3 is CASSPRGSEAFF. The CDR3 DNA reads TGTGCCAGCTCACCGCGGGGATCTGAAGCTTTCTTT.

The chain has TRBV5-5 and TRBJ1-4, with a weak D call TRBD1 (5 bases). Per germline, CDR1 SGHKS and CDR2 YYEKEE (reference sequence). The CDR3 contains 17 residues. Trimming pared 4 bases from V and 2 bases from J, leaving 18 bases between. CDR3 nucleotides: TGTGCCAGCAGCGCGCCCCCGGGGGTTGCCACTAATGAAAAACTGTTTTTT. Amino acid sequence: CASSAPPGVATNEKLFF.

The chain is built from TRBV5-1 and TRBJ2-1; D is perhaps TRBD2 (6 bases). The length of the CDR3 is 15 residues. V was shortened by 0 bases and J by 4 bases, with 11 bases between the two germline ends. CDR1 SGHRS and CDR2 YFSETQ come from the germline V gene. CDR3 loop: CASSLEGGKYNEQFF. The CDR3, as DNA: TGCGCCAGCAGCTTGGAAGGCGGGAAGTACAATGAGCAGTTCTTC.

The genes are TRBV5-1 and TRBJ2-2; weak D call: TRBD1 (6 bases). CDR3 length: 17 amino acids. Germline CDR1 is SGHRS and CDR2 is YFSETQ. Trimming left V 1 base short and J 0 bases short, with 13 bases between. CDR3 DNA: TGCGCCAGCAGCTTGAGGACAGCCGACGCGAACACCGGGGAGCTGTTTTTT. Amino acid sequence: CASSLRTADANTGELFF. Drawing the rest from reference TRBV5-1 and TRBJ2-2, the complete variable domain is KAGVTQTPRYLIKTRGQQVTLSCSPISGHRSVSWYQQTPGQGLQFLFEYFSETQRNKGNFPGRFSGRQFSNSRSEMNVSTLELGDSALYLCASSLRTADANTGELFFGEGSRLTVL.

The chain joins TRBV18 to TRBJ2-6; D is unresolved. Trimming took off 3 bases at V and 2 bases at J, with 20 bases between the two ends. Germline CDR1 and CDR2: KGHSH and LQKENI. This CDR3 is 19 amino acids long. The CDR3 bases are TGTGCCAGCTCACCTAGCCCAGCCGCCACCGGAACTGGGGCCAACGTCCTGACTTTC. This sequence encodes CASSPSPAATGTGANVLTF.

The chain joins TRBV6-6 to TRBJ1-1; no clear D gene. Trimming removed 5 bases from V and 1 base from J, with 5 bases in between. Germline-derived CDR1 and CDR2 are MNHNY and SVGAGI (reference sequence). The CDR3 contains 12 residues. DNA of the CDR3: TGTGCCAGCAGTCGTTCGAACACTGAAGCTTTCTTT. It codes for CASSRSNTEAFF.

The chain combines TRBV5-1 with TRBJ2-7; D uncertain. Per the germline V gene, CDR1 is SGHRS and CDR2 is YFSETQ. This CDR3 comprises 16 residues. Trimming shortened V by 0 bases and J by 0 bases, and 13 bases separated the two germline ends. CDR3 amino acids: CASSLVSAGHSYEQYF. DNA for the CDR3: TGCGCCAGCAGCTTGGTTTCGGCAGGCCACTCCTACGAGCAGTACTTC.

In its sample, this clone was seen once. The V call is TRBV5-1, the J call TRBJ2-7; D unresolved. Germline V lookup: CDR1 SGHRS, CDR2 YFSETQ. Trimming took off 4 bases at V and 5 bases at J, with 13 bases between the two ends. CDR3 length: 13 residues. The CDR3 DNA sequence: TGCGCCAGCAGCCTGGGCCCGGGTGACGAGCAGTACTTC. Protein sequence: CASSLGPGDEQYF.

V and J are TRBV2 and TRBJ2-2; 7 positions match TRBD2. Germline V gives CDR1 SNHLY, CDR2 FYNNEI. This CDR3 spans 17 amino acids. V shed 3 bases and J 6 bases; nucleotides not matched to a gene: 13. CDR3 sequence (DNA): TGTGCCAGCAGTGAGATCGGACTAGTTCTTTCGGCCGGGGAGCTGTTTTTT. It codes for CASSEIGLVLSAGELFF.

This clone occurred once. V is TRBV28 and J is TRBJ1-2; no definite D call. With 5 bases removed from V and 4 bases from J, the gap between germline ends came to 14 bases. This CDR3 has 14 residues. The V gene's germline CDR1 is MDHEN and CDR2 SYDVKM. CDR3 DNA sequence: TGTGCCAGCAGTACCCATCCTCGGAGCTATGGCTACACCTTC. Protein product: CASSTHPRSYGYTF.